This entry lists 11 T cell receptor beta chains sequenced from one sample in a study of technical replicates of blood from four donors. TCRdb's copy holds only in-frame clones and misses some; the assay was immunoSEQ multiplex PCR. This repertoire shows 91,000 or so clones, about 95% found once; its top ten account for more than 0.2%. Material for sequencing was T cells isolated from PBMCs. The receptor source for this set is a human donor in good health.

This clone appeared a single time. The chain employs TRBV2 and TRBJ1-5; possibly TRBD1 for D (6 bases). There are 13 residues in the CDR3. V lost 8 bases and J 0 bases, leaving 8 bases between the germline ends. CDR1 and CDR2 (germline): SNHLY, FYNNEI. CDR3 amino acids: CASGQNSNQPQHF. The CDR3 DNA reads as TGTGCCAGCGGACAGAATAGCAATCAGCCCCAGCATTTT.

This rearrangement joins TRBV28 to TRBJ2-3; 9 positions agree with TRBD2. The V and J ends lost 4 bases and 2 bases, in that order; junction bases with no gene match: 7. This CDR3 is built from 16 residues. CDR1 is MDHEN, CDR2 SYDVKM, per germline. CDR3 sequence reads: CASSSIAGDPTDTQYF. The DNA for the CDR3 is TGTGCCAGCAGTTCTATAGCGGGAGATCCCACAGATACGCAGTATTTT.

This rearrangement joins TRBV5-1 to TRBJ2-2, with D unclear. Germline-derived CDR1 and CDR2 are SGHRS and YFSETQ. V lost 5 bases and J lost 5, with 13 bases in between. This CDR3 contains 14 residues. The CDR3 DNA reads as TGCGCCAGCAGAAACCGCCCCCTAACCGGGGAGCTGTTTTTT. Protein: CASRNRPLTGELFF.

The chain uses TRBV13 and TRBJ2-7; D might be TRBD1 (5 bases). Germline values: CDR1 PRHDT, CDR2 FYEKMQ (reference sequence). This CDR3 region has 15 residues. With 4 bases removed from V and 0 bases from J, the gap between germline ends came to 13 bases. The CDR3 sequence is CASSSTSQASYEQYF. CDR3 bases: TGTGCCAGCAGCTCTACATCACAGGCCTCCTACGAGCAGTACTTC.

The chain uses TRBV27 and TRBJ1-1; 9 bases match TRBD1. The V gene's germline CDR1 is MNHEY and CDR2 SMNVEV (reference sequence). With V trimmed by 7 bases and J by 6 bases, 3 bases remained unmatched. This CDR3 is built from 12 residues. DNA of the CDR3: TGTGCCAGCATGGGGACAGGGCCTGAAGCTTTCTTT. Translating gives CASMGTGPEAFF.

This sequence joins TRBV7-2 and TRBJ2-7, with D perhaps TRBD1 (6 bases). Germline CDR1 reads SGHTA; CDR2 reads FQGNSA. Trimming took 2 bases from V and 5 from J, leaving 16 bases between them. The CDR3 runs 15 residues. CDR3 DNA: TGTGCCAGCAGCTTATCCCTCGGACAGAACAACGAGCAGTACTTC. Its translation: CASSLSLGQNNEQYF.

The rearrangement uses TRBV5-4 and TRBJ2-3, with D maybe TRBD2 (6 bases). Trimming removed 7 bases from V and 3 bases from J, with 15 bases in between. The CDR3 is 14 amino acids. In germline, CDR1 is SGHNT, CDR2 YYREEE (reference sequence). The DNA of the CDR3 is TGTGCCAGCCGGGAGCGTAAAGGGACAGATACGCAGTATTTT. Its protein is CASRERKGTDTQYF. Full variable domain (outside the CDR3, taken from reference TRBV5-4 and TRBJ2-3): ETGVTQSPTHLIKTRGQQVTLRCSSQSGHNTVSWYQQALGQGPQFIFQYYREEENGRGNFPPRFSGLQFPNYSSELNVNALELDDSALYLCASRERKGTDTQYFGPGTRLTVL.

The rearrangement uses TRBV28 and TRBJ2-4; a possible D gene is TRBD1 (6 bases). The germline gives CDR1 MDHEN, CDR2 SYDVKM. The CDR3 is made up of 17 amino acids. Trimming removed 3 bases from V and 1 base from J, with 16 bases in between. The CDR3 sequence: CASSLVAGAAAKNIQYF. The CDR3 region has the DNA TGTGCCAGCAGTTTGGTGGCAGGGGCGGCGGCCAAAAACATTCAGTACTTC.

V usage is TRBV30 and J usage is TRBJ1-2, with D possibly matching TRBD1 (6 bases). Germline V gives CDR1 GTSNPN, CDR2 SVGIG (reference sequence). The ends were cut back, 0 bases at V and 2 bases at J, with 16 bases in the middle. The CDR3 totals 16 residues. CDR3 region: CAWSVYVGGANYGYTF. CDR3 sequence (DNA): TGTGCCTGGAGTGTATACGTCGGGGGGGCAAACTATGGCTACACCTTC.

CDR3 sequence: CSVVGGPAGYGYTF. CDR3 DNA sequence: TGCAGCGTTGTGGGGGGGCCGGCCGGCTATGGCTACACCTTC. The chain carries TRBV29-1 and TRBJ1-2; D possibly corresponds to TRBD1 (6 bases). Trimming took off 4 bases at V and 4 bases at J, with 16 bases between the two ends. CDR1 is SQVTM, CDR2 ANQGSEA, per germline. The CDR3 contains 14 residues.

This chain connects TRBV6-6 to TRBJ2-7; the D gene is possibly TRBD1 (5 bases). The CDR3 runs 14 residues. The V gene lost 6 bases and the J gene lost 3 bases, with 15 bases spanning the gap. Germline V gene data show CDR1 as MNHNY and CDR2 as SVGAGI (reference sequence). The CDR3 protein is CASSQGTGVYEQYF. CDR3 in DNA: TGTGCCAGCAGCCAGGGAACTGGGGTCTACGAGCAGTACTTC.